The 17 T cell receptor beta chains below were found in one sample sequenced in a study of cytomegalovirus exposure and HLA in healthy donors (dated by TCRdb to the late 2010s). The library relied on the immunoSEQ multiplex PCR assay. A mixture of 60 forward primers for TCR Vbeta segments and 13 reverse primers for TCR Jbeta segments was used in the multiplex PCR. TCRdb took this table from immuneACCESS and kept in-frame rearrangements with V and J called. Such tables lack part of the clones; where checked against another copy, unresolved V genes explain under half of the gap, and the rest is unexplained. Recorded for this sample are about 110,000 clones; roughly 14% of them occurred a single time. 1.9% of the sample goes to the ten largest clones. Source material: PBMCs. The receptors were sampled from a woman aged 18-30 years in good health and CMV-seronegative.

The chain employs TRBV11-2 and TRBJ2-7, with TRBD2 identical over 12 bases. Germline trimming cut 5 bases from V and 4 bases from J; bases unmatched to any gene: 3. The CDR3 is 14 residues long. In germline, CDR1 is SGHAT, CDR2 FQNNGV. CDR3 sequence (DNA): TGTGCCAGCAGCCCGGGACTAGCGGGTTACGAGCAGTACTTC. Encoded protein: CASSPGLAGYEQYF.

V and J are TRBV4-1 and TRBJ1-3; maybe TRBD1 (5 bases). CDR1 is MGHRA and CDR2 is YSYEKL in the germline V gene. Deletions cut 1 base from V and 0 bases from J, with 7 bases between. CDR3 length equals 15 residues. CDR3 amino acids: CASSQVGDSGNTIYF. For the CDR3, the DNA is TGCGCCAGCAGCCAAGTAGGGGACTCTGGAAACACCATATATTTT.

This clone was counted only a few times. The rearrangement links TRBV28 to TRBJ1-3; 7 bases map to TRBD1. The CDR3 is 14 residues long. V lost 3 bases, J lost 5 bases, and 4 bases stayed unmatched. Germline loops: CDR1 MDHEN, CDR2 SYDVKM. This CDR3 is CASSLEGARNTIYF. Written as DNA, the CDR3 is TGTGCCAGCAGTTTGGAGGGGGCGCGAAACACCATATATTTT.

About this clone: A junction boundary mismatches the germline segment, possibly from a read error. This rearrangement joins TRBV6-1 to TRBJ1-2; D may be TRBD1 (6 bases). This CDR3 comprises 13 residues. The germline V gene has CDR1 MNHNS and CDR2 SASEGT. CDR3 sequence (DNA): TGTGCCAGCAGTCCCCGGGACACCGTCGGCTCCACCTTC. This translates into CASSPRDTVGSTF.

This chain joins TRBV6-6 and TRBJ2-5; possibly TRBD2 for D (7 bases). Trimming cost V 3 bases and J 5 bases, with 13 bases left between them. This CDR3 spans 14 amino acids. Germline CDR1 MNHNY, CDR2 SVGAGI (reference sequence). The CDR3 is CASSYSRGGETQYF. In DNA form, the CDR3 reads TGTGCCAGCAGTTATAGTAGGGGGGGGGAGACCCAGTACTTC.

This chain joins TRBV7-2 and TRBJ2-7; 7 bases are shared with TRBD2. The junction had 0 bases not matched to a gene; V was cut back by 6 bases and J by 4 bases. Germline V gives CDR1 SGHTA, CDR2 FQGNSA. This CDR3 comprises 11 residues. CDR3 nucleotides: TGTGCCAGCAGGCGGGAGTACGAGCAGTACTTC. This codes for CASRREYEQYF.

This clone has a handful of counts. This chain links TRBV5-5 with TRBJ2-1, with D possibly being TRBD2 (5 bases). Trimming stripped 0 bases from V and 1 base from J, with 17 bases between. The CDR3 totals 18 residues. From germline, CDR1 is SGHKS and CDR2 YYEKEE (reference sequence). The CDR3 region is CASSLVLARGTSYNEQFF. The CDR3 coding sequence is TGTGCCAGCAGCTTGGTGTTAGCGCGTGGAACTTCCTACAATGAGCAGTTCTTC.

The rearrangement joins TRBV2 to TRBJ1-5; weak D call: TRBD1 (5 bases). The CDR3 spans 14 residues. Per germline, CDR1 SNHLY and CDR2 FYNNEI. The ends were cut back, 3 bases at V and 0 bases at J, with 6 bases in the middle. CDR3 DNA: TGTGCCAGCAGTGAGACAGCTAGCAATCAGCCCCAGCATTTT. This gives the protein CASSETASNQPQHF.

This clone has a handful of counts. The genes are TRBV30 and TRBJ1-3, with D tentatively TRBD1 (5 bases). There are 14 residues in the CDR3. Germline assignment: CDR1 GTSNPN and CDR2 SVGIG (reference sequence). V was clipped by 5 bases and J by 2 bases, with 13 bases between them. CDR3 region: CAWALTGPGNTIYF. The CDR3 bases are TGTGCCTGGGCCTTAACAGGCCCTGGAAACACCATATATTTT.

A few counts support this clone. V and J are TRBV6-1 and TRBJ1-5; the match to TRBD1 covers 7 bases. Germline V gene sequence: CDR1 MNHNS, CDR2 SASEGT. This CDR3 has 17 residues. Trimming removed 4 bases from V and 1 base from J; junction bases left unmatched: 10. The CDR3 DNA reads TGTGCCAGCAGTGGCGCCCTCTTGGGACAGAGCAATCAGCCCCAGCATTTT. It encodes CASSGALLGQSNQPQHF.

This clone appeared a few times. This sequence joins TRBV19 and TRBJ2-3; 9 positions agree with TRBD2. The V gene's germline CDR1 is LNHDA and CDR2 SQIVND (reference sequence). V trimming: 4 bases; J trimming: 3 bases; junction bases outside the gene matches: 2. The CDR3 totals 14 residues. The CDR3 loop is CASSRLAGTDTQYF. CDR3 sequence (DNA): TGTGCCAGTAGTAGGCTAGCGGGAACAGATACGCAGTATTTT.

The chain carries TRBV5-1 and TRBJ2-5; the match to TRBD1 covers 12 bases. The CDR3 totals 17 residues. Per germline, CDR1 SGHRS and CDR2 YFSETQ. Trimming removed 2 bases from V and 5 bases from J; junction bases left unmatched: 10. Here the CDR3 DNA reads TGCGCCAGCAGCTTTTTTTCGCGGGACAGGGGGCACGAGACCCAGTACTTC. Translated, it gives CASSFFSRDRGHETQYF. The full variable domain, its missing parts supplied by reference TRBV5-1 and TRBJ2-5, is KAGVTQTPRYLIKTRGQQVTLSCSPISGHRSVSWYQQTPGQGLQFLFEYFSETQRNKGNFPGRFSGRQFSNSRSEMNVSTLELGDSALYLCASSFFSRDRGHETQYFGPGTRLLVL.

For this clone: Other DNA sequences from this sample encode an identical CDR3 as well. V is TRBV6-1 and J is TRBJ1-5; 7 bases are shared with TRBD1. Germline V gene lookup returns CDR1 MNHNS and CDR2 SASEGT. CDR3 size: 13 residues. V shed 4 bases and J 4 bases; nucleotides not matched to a gene: 1. Here the CDR3 DNA reads TGTGCCAGCAGTGCAGGGGGAAATCAGCCCCAGCATTTT. This sequence encodes CASSAGGNQPQHF.

This clone was observed a handful of times. The chain is built from TRBV27 and TRBJ1-1; D ambiguous. The germline V and J ends were trimmed by 8 bases and 0 bases, with 7 bases remaining between them. The CDR3 contains 12 residues. Germline assignment: CDR1 MNHEY and CDR2 SMNVEV (reference sequence). In nucleotides, the CDR3 is TGTGCCAGCGTGGGAGTGAACACTGAAGCTTTCTTT. This translates into CASVGVNTEAFF.

This clone was seen only a few times. V gene TRBV2 combines with J gene TRBJ1-2; 10 nucleotides align to TRBD1. V shed 10 bases, J shed 6 bases, and the junction held 11 bases outside the gene matches. The V gene's germline CDR1 is SNHLY and CDR2 FYNNEI. The CDR3 extends over 14 amino acids. The CDR3: CATPTGGIENGYTF. DNA for the CDR3: TGTGCCACCCCGACAGGGGGCATTGAGAATGGCTACACCTTC.

This clone was seen only a few times. V and J are TRBV27 and TRBJ2-7; 11 bases map to TRBD2. This CDR3 is 16 amino acids long. After removal of 1 base from V and 3 bases from J, the junction contained 5 bases not matched to a gene. Germline V gene data show CDR1 as MNHEY and CDR2 as SMNVEV (reference sequence). CDR3: CASSLLASGRFYEQYF. In DNA, the CDR3 is TGTGCCAGCAGTTTATTAGCTAGCGGGAGGTTCTACGAGCAGTACTTC.

The chain uses TRBV7-3 and TRBJ2-1; no clear D gene. Germline V gene lookup returns CDR1 SGHTA and CDR2 FQGTGA. Trimming cost V 0 bases and J 5 bases, with 11 bases left between them. CDR3 size: 15 residues. The CDR3 sequence: CASSLTFGGDNEQFF. CDR3 nucleotides: TGTGCCAGCAGCTTAACGTTCGGCGGAGACAATGAGCAGTTCTTC.